This TCR beta chain appears in the sequencing data of a study of cytomegalovirus exposure and HLA in healthy donors. Broader study findings: When presence/absence was analysed, sequencing depth was taken to be roughly uniform across donors. Most observed TCR sequences were rare, whereas some public TCRs were detected in many donors. Common viral pathogens (according to a later analysis) appeared linked to several of the most significant clusters. TRBV6-2, TRBV6-3 and some other V segments were unresolvable in 87-base-pair reads.

The germline CDR1 and CDR2 sequences are SGDLS and YYNGEE. The CDR3 has 15 residues. V dropped 4 bases and J dropped 1 base, with 15 bases sitting between them. PCR employed 60 Vbeta and 13 Jbeta primers. Clones were read by immunoSEQ multiplex PCR, and TCRdb kept only the in-frame ones, dropping some. The sample lists 110,000 to 150,000 clones; 75% to 90% were seen once. In regard to this clone: The antigen remains undetermined.

This TCR derives from a female donor in good health and CMV-seronegative. The chain employs TRBV9 and TRBJ2-7; D not certain. Material: PBMCs. CDR3 coding DNA: TGTGCCAGCAGCCTCGGAGACTCCTCATCCTACGAGCAGTACTTC. Translation: CASSLGDSSSYEQYF.